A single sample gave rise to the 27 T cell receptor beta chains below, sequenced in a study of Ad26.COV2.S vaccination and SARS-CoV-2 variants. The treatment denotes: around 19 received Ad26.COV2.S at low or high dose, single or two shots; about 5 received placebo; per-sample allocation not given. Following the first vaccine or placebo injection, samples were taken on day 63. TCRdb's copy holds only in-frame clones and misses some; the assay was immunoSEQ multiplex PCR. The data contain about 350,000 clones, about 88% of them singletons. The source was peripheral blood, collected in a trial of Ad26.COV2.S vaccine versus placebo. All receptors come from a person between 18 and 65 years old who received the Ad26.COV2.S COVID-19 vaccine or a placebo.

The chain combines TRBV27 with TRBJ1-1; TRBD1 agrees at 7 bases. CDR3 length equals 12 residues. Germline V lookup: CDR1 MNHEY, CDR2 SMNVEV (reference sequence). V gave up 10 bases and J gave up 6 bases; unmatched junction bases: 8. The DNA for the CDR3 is TGTGCCATAGGTGGAGGGGGCTCTGAAGCTTTCTTT. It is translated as CAIGGGGSEAFF.

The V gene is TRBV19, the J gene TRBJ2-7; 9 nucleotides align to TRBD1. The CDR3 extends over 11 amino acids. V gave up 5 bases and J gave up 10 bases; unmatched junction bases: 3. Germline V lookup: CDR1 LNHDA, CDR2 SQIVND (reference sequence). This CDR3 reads CASSGDRVQYF. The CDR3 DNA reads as TGTGCCAGTAGTGGGGACAGGGTACAGTACTTC. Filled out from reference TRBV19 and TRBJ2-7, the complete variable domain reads DGGITQSPKYLFRKEGQNVTLSCEQNLNHDAMYWYRQDPGQGLRLIYYSQIVNDFQKGDIAEGYSVSREKKESFPLTVTSAQKNPTAFYLCASSGDRVQYFGPGTRLTVT.

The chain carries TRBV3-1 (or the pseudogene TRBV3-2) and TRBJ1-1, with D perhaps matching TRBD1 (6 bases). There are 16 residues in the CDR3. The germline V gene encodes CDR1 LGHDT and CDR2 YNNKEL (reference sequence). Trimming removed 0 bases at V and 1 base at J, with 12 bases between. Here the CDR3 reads CASSQDFRGANTEAFF. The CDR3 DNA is TGTGCCAGCAGCCAAGACTTCCGGGGGGCGAACACTGAAGCTTTCTTT.

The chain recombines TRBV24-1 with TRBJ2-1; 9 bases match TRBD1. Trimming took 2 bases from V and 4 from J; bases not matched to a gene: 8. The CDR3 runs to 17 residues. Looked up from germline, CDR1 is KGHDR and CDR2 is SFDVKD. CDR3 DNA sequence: TGTGCCACCAGTGATTCGTCGACAGGGGGTACTTACAATGAGCAGTTCTTC. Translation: CATSDSSTGGTYNEQFF.

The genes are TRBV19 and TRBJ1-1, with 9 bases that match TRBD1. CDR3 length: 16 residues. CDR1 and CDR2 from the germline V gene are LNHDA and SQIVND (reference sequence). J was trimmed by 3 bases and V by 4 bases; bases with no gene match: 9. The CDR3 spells CASSTPQGAIYTEAFF. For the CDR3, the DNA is TGTGCCAGTAGTACCCCACAGGGGGCGATTTACACTGAAGCTTTCTTT.

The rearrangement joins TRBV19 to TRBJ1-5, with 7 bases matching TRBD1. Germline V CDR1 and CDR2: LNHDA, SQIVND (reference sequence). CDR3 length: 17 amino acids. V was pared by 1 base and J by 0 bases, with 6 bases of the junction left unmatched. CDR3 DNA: TGTGCCAGTAGTATAGGGGGGGGACAGAGTAGCAATCAGCCCCAGCATTTT. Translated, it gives CASSIGGGQSSNQPQHF. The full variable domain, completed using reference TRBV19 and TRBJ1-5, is DGGITQSPKYLFRKEGQNVTLSCEQNLNHDAMYWYRQDPGQGLRLIYYSQIVNDFQKGDIAEGYSVSREKKESFPLTVTSAQKNPTAFYLCASSIGGGQSSNQPQHFGDGTRLSIL.

CDR3 loop: CASSYSGREQFF. CDR3 in DNA: TGTGCCAGCAGTTACTCTGGTCGTGAGCAGTTCTTC. The chain has TRBV6-2 or TRBV6-3 and TRBJ2-1; D gene uncertain. The CDR3 covers 12 residues. The germline V gene encodes CDR1 MNHEY and CDR2 SVGEGT. Trimming left V 0 bases short and J 9 bases short, with 6 bases between.

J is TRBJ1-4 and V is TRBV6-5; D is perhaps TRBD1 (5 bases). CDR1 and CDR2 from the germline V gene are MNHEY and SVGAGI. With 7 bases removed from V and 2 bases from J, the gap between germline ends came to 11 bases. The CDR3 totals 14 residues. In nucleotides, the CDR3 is TGTGCCAGCAACCACCAGGGCACTAATGAAAAACTGTTTTTT. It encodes CASNHQGTNEKLFF.

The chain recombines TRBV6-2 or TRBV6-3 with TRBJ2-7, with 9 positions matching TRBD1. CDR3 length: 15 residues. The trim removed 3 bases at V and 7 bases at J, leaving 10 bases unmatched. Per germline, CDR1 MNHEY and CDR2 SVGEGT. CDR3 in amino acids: CASSYPGTGIYEQYF. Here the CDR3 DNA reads TGTGCCAGCAGTTATCCCGGGACAGGGATTTATGAGCAGTACTTC.

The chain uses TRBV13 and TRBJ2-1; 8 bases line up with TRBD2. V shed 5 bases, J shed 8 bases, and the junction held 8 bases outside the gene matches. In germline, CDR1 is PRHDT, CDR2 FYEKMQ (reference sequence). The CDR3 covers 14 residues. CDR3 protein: CASSPGGGPHEQFF. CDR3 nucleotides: TGTGCCAGCAGCCCGGGCGGGGGGCCGCATGAGCAGTTCTTC.

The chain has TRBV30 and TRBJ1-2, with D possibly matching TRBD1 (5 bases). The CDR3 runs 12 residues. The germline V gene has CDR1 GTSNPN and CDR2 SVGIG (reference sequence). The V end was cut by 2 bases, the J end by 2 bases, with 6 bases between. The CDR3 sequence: CAWSWGNYGYTF. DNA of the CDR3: TGTGCCTGGAGTTGGGGGAACTATGGCTACACCTTC.

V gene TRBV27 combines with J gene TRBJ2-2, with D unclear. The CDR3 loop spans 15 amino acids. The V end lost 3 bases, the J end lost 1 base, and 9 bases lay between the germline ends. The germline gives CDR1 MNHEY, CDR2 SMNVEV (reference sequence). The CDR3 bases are TGTGCCAGCAGTTTGTATGTAGTGAACACCGGGGAGCTGTTTTTT. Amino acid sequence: CASSLYVVNTGELFF.

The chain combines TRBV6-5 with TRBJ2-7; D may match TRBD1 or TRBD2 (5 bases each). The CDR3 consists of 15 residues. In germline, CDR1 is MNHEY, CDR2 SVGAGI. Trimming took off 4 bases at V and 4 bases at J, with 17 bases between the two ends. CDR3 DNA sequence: TGTGCCAGCAGTTTTGAGGGTTGGGGCCAATACGAGCAGTACTTC. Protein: CASSFEGWGQYEQYF.

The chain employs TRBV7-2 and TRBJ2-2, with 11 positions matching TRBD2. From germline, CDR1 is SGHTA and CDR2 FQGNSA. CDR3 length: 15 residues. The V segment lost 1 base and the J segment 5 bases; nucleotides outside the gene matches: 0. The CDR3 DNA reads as TGTGCCAGCAGCTTAGTAGCGGGGGGGACCGGGGAGCTGTTTTTT. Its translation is CASSLVAGGTGELFF.

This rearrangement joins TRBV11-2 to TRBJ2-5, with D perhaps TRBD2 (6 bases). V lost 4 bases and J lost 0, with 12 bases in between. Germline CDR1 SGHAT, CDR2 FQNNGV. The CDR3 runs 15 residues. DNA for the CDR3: TGTGCCAGCAGCTCTCTACGGGGGTACCAAGAGACCCAGTACTTC. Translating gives CASSSLRGYQETQYF.

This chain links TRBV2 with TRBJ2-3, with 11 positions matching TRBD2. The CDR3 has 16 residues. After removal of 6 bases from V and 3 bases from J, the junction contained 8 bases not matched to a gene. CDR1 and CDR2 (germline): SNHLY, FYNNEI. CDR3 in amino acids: CASRIILAGATDTQYF. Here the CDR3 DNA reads TGTGCCAGCAGGATAATACTAGCGGGAGCAACAGATACGCAGTATTTT.

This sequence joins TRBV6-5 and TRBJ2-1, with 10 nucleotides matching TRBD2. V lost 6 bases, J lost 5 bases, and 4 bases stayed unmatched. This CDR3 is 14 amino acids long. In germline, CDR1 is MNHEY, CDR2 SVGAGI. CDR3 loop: CASSSLAGDNEQFF. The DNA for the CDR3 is TGTGCCAGCAGCAGCCTAGCGGGAGACAATGAGCAGTTCTTC.

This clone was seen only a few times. The CDR3 DNA is TGTGCCAGCAGCTTCCAAAGGGCCAGCGGGAGAGAGACCCAGTACTTC. Its protein product is CASSFQRASGRETQYF. V is TRBV11-2 and J is TRBJ2-5; the match to TRBD2 covers 8 bases. J was trimmed by 4 bases and V by 3 bases; bases with no gene match: 10. Germline CDR1 and CDR2: SGHAT and FQNNGV. CDR3 length: 16 amino acids.

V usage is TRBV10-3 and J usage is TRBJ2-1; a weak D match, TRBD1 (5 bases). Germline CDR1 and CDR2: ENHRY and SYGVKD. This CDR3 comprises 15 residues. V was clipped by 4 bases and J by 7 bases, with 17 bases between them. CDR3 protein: CAISVMEGVKNEQFF. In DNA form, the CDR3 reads TGTGCCATCAGTGTTATGGAAGGGGTGAAAAATGAGCAGTTCTTC.

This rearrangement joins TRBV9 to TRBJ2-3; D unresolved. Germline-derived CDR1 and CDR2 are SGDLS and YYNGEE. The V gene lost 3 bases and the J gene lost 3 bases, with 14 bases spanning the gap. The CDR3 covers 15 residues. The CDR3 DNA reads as TGTGCCAGCAGCGAATTCCCAGGAGAAACAGATACGCAGTATTTT. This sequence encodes CASSEFPGETDTQYF.

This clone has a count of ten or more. This CDR3 is CASSEGIYSGNTIYF. CDR3 bases: TGTGCCAGCAGTGAAGGGATCTACTCTGGAAACACCATATATTTT. J is TRBJ1-3 and V is TRBV6-1; no clear D gene. Trimming pared 1 base from V and 0 bases from J, leaving 7 bases between. Germline-derived CDR1 and CDR2 are MNHNS and SASEGT. The CDR3 loop spans 15 amino acids.

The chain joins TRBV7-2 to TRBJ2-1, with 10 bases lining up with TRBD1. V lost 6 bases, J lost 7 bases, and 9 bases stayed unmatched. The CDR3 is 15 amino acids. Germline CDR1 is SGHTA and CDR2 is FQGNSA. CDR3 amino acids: CASRIDRGLENEQFF. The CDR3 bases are TGTGCCAGCAGAATAGACAGGGGGCTTGAGAATGAGCAGTTCTTC.

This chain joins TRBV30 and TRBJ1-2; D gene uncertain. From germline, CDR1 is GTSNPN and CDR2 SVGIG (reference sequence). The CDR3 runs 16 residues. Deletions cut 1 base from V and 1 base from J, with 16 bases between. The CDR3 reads CAWSAAWTENNYGYTF. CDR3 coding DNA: TGTGCCTGGAGTGCAGCTTGGACGGAAAATAACTATGGCTACACCTTC.

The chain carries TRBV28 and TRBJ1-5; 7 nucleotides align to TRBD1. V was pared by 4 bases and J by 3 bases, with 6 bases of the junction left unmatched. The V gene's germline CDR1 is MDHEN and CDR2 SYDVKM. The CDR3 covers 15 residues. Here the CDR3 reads CASSSLQGLNQPQHF. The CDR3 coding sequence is TGTGCCAGCAGTTCCCTACAGGGGCTCAATCAGCCCCAGCATTTT.

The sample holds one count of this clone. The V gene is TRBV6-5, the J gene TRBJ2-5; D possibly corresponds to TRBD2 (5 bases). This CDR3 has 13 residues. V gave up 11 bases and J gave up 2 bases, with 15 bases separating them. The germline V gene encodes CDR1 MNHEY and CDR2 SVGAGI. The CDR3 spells CAGRLRGQETQYF. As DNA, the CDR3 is TGTGCCGGGCGTCTACGGGGACAAGAGACCCAGTACTTC.

The CDR3 protein is CSASVRDHYEQFF. CDR3 nucleotides: TGCAGTGCTAGTGTCCGGGACCACTATGAGCAGTTCTTC. The chain combines TRBV20-1 with TRBJ2-1; the D call may be TRBD1 or TRBD2 (5 bases each). The germline CDR1 and CDR2 sequences are DFQATT and SNEGSKA (reference sequence). This CDR3 has 13 residues. V was shortened by 3 bases and J by 8 bases, with 14 bases between the two germline ends.

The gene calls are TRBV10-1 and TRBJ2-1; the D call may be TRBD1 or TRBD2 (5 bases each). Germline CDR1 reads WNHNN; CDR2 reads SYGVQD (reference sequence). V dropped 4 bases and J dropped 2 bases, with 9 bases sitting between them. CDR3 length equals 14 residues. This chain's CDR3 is CASSVWGTYNEQFF. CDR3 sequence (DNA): TGCGCCAGCAGTGTCTGGGGGACCTACAATGAGCAGTTCTTC.